This T cell receptor (beta chain) was identified during a study of cytomegalovirus exposure and HLA in healthy donors. Study-wide results and limits: Rarity held for most TCR sequences, but there were some public TCRs that occurred in many donors.

CDR1 is SGHAT and CDR2 is FQNNGV in the germline V gene. Trimming removed 3 bases at V and 4 bases at J, with 9 bases between. This CDR3 region has 13 residues. Comment on this clone: Its antigen is as yet unknown.

Using immunoSEQ multiplex PCR, the repertoire was profiled, and TCRdb retains in-frame clones only, with some absent. The repertoire holds 40,000 to 60,000 clones, with around 94% as singletons. The sample consisted of PBMCs. The V and J genes are TRBV11-2 and TRBJ1-2, with D perhaps TRBD1 (5 bases). This sequence was found in a woman between 18 and 30 years old in good health and CMV-seropositive. DNA of the CDR3: TGTGCCAGCAGCTTGGAGGGGACCTATGGCTACACCTTC. Translating gives CASSLEGTYGYTF.